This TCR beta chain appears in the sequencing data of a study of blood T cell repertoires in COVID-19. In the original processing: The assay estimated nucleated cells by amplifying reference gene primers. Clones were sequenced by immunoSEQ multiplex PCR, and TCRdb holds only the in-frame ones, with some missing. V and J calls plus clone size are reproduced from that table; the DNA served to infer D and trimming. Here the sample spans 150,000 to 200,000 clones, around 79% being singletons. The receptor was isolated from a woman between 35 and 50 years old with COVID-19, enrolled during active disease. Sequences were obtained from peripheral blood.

CDR3 in amino acids: CATGSNGRGDTQYF. In DNA, the CDR3 is TGTGCCACGGGGTCCAACGGGAGGGGAGATACGCAGTATTTT. The chain has TRBV10-3 and TRBJ2-3; 8 bases match TRBD2. The CDR3 length is 14 residues. The germline gives CDR1 ENHRY, CDR2 SYGVKD. With V trimmed by 10 bases and J by 5 bases, 11 bases remained unmatched.